This T cell receptor (beta chain) comes out of a study of cytomegalovirus exposure and HLA in healthy donors (dated by TCRdb to 2016 to 2017). Regarding the complete study: An earlier analysis of some 600 of the donors reported about 280 Gb of sequence data and 100 million to 120 million unique TCR beta sequences obtained from about 170 million T cells. Along with the approximately 700-subject first cohort, a separate validation cohort of 120 different subjects was used. High-throughput TCR immunosequencing, statistical association of individual TCRs with disease status, and machine learning were combined to predict cytomegalovirus infection status. In a later analysis, previously published TCR beta repertoires from several hundred donors were re-analyzed and high-resolution HLA genotyping was added so that TCR occurrence patterns could be studied. About 5 DR-DQ haplotypes were handled as single units for association and clustering, since linkage in the cohort was strong. The study was designed to test whether signatures of past pathogen exposure could be identified by cataloging public T cell receptors. Donor age, sex, ethnicity and CMV serostatus were compiled together with the repertoire data. Of the 300 to 500 genotyped donors, 75% to 85% were placed in the genetic ancestry cluster associated with self-reported Caucasian donors. Class I and class II HLA loci were covered by the typing at four-digit resolution. In an earlier analysis of around 540 of the donors, high-throughput TCR beta sequencing was used to judge whether each TCR beta V gene segment behaved as functional or pseudogenic. A later genetic analysis used genome-wide SNP genotypes for about three fifths of the 666 donors, treating that subset as a discovery cohort. All discovery cohort repertoires had been generated using a single sequencing platform. The number of donors typed differed by locus, with roughly 620-630 for A, B, C, DRB1 and DQB1, more than 500 for DQA1, 606 for DPA1, and 450 to 480 for DPB1. Roughly 300 gigabases of sequencing data and tens of millions of unique TCR sequences were included in an early release covering about 700 HLA-typed donors. The study profiled the T cell repertoires of 550 to 700 subjects by immunosequencing and related them to cytomegalovirus serostatus. Rather than using new phenotypic data, the later analysis identified candidate immune exposures from TCR beta sequences and from how often those sequences occurred across donors. Among 398 genotyped donors of the cohort, an average of approximately 240,000 unique TCR beta nucleotide sequences was sequenced per donor, of which about 20% were non-productive. Overall results and qualifications from the work: CMV serostatus was the only immune exposure information available for the cohort. In vitro tests confirmed that a few of the cytomegalovirus-associated TCR beta chains recognize cytomegalovirus antigens. Most CMV-associated TCR beta chains appeared to be HLA-restricted in a later analysis, and the HLA associations seemed to be driven largely by CMV exposure. Because HLA typing was unavailable for some donors at each locus, only the typed subset was used in association tests. In an earlier analysis of around 500 of the donors, most TCR beta V segments appeared in productive rearrangements about 90% or about 30% of the time, broadly matching IMGT annotations. Correlated functional status among segregating V segments might be attributable to linkage disequilibrium, but an unknown experimental factor could not be ruled out. Strong co-occurrence of HLA alleles, especially DR and DQ, made assigning TCR associations to individual alleles difficult. A later genetic analysis associated a missense DCLRE1C variant with V-gene and J-gene trimming of TCR beta chains, and an independent cohort replicated the association. The authors suggested that the approach could potentially be extended to other disease states and immunological phenotypes. In a later analysis, around 15,000 TCR beta sequences were associated with specific HLA alleles at a false discovery rate of 0.05. Compared with equally common non-associated chains, HLA-associated TCR beta chains in a later analysis were more clonally expanded and had lower generation probabilities. The cohort was sequenced for TCR beta chains only, and without alpha or paired-chain data the features that could be detected were limited. Presence/absence analyses assumed roughly uniform sequencing depth across donors, an assumption that may not hold. Because counts were too low, approximately 18 rarely observed V segments, including chromosome 9 orphons, were excluded from the earlier analysis of 587 of the donors. Cytomegalovirus status was reported to be diagnosed by the classifier with high specificity and sensitivity in both the original and validation cohorts. In a later analysis, TCR association rates were found to vary across HLA loci, with the most associated TCRs seen for DRB1 alleles and the fewest for HLA-C alleles. In a later genetic analysis, fewer N-insertions in productive TCRs were reported among donors in an Asian-associated ancestry cluster than the roughly 710-donor mean. The sequencing pipeline was judged likely to have produced a cluster of highly shared sequence variants as a technical artifact. A further reported finding was that TCR beta sequences accurately predicted the HLA-A and HLA-B alleles for most subjects in the first cohort. The study gave a list of 150 to 200 TCR beta chains associated with cytomegalovirus. Most TCR sequences were seen in very few donors, while some public TCRs were found in many individuals. According to a later analysis, parvovirus B19, influenza, CMV and Epstein-Barr virus appeared linked to several top co-occurrence clusters. Because the 87-base-pair reads could not distinguish some IMGT-functional V segments, including TRBV6-2 and TRBV6-3, those segments were excluded.

The library was obtained by the immunoSEQ multiplex PCR assay. The multiplex PCR relied on a mix of 60 forward primers for TCR Vbeta segments and 13 reverse primers for TCR Jbeta segments. The CDR3 region of rearranged TCR beta genes was amplified from genomic DNA with a multiplex PCR assay. On the Illumina HiSeq System, the amplified TCR beta libraries were sequenced as 87-base-pair reads. The original pipeline was this. A later analysis counted tens of millions of unique TCR beta chains across the 550 to 800 repertoires, and 9.5 million to 11 million of these chains were shared by at least two donors. Raw reads were error-corrected and collapsed into unique sequences with a nearest-neighbor algorithm that merged closely related sequences to remove PCR and sequencing errors. Alignment of CDR3 sequences to IMGT reference sequences was used to assign V, D and J gene segments. Each retained sequence needed at least a six-nucleotide match to both a V gene segment and a J gene segment. A rearrangement counted as productive if the CDR3 had no stop codons and remained in frame with V and J, and every other rearrangement counted as non-productive. Following IMGT convention, CDR3 was defined as the stretch from the second conserved V-encoded cysteine to the conserved J-encoded phenylalanine. In an earlier analysis of roughly 610 of the donors, sequences lacking an unambiguous match to a single V gene segment were excluded. In an earlier analysis of around 590 of the donors, a V segment was called functional when productive rearrangements were above 56.7%, and segregating when the standard deviation between donors exceeded 5%. A statistical classification framework was developed to diagnose cytomegalovirus status using the catalog of TCR beta chain sequences. V and J gene assignment, in a later analysis, came from comparing TCR nucleotide sequences with IMGT/GENE-DB human TR gene sequences. The TCRdist pipeline was used in a later analysis to assign CDR3 sequences and most-parsimonious VDJ recombination scenarios. A later analysis defined each TCR beta chain by its CDR3 amino acid sequence plus V-gene family, and excluded reads lacking a unique V-gene family. As a way to deal with suspected cross-contamination and a sequencing artifact, a later analysis dropped nearly 600 nucleotide sequences that were highly shared and had low generation probability. For each public chain, a later analysis derived a clonal expansion index from normalized ranks of inferred template counts within each repertoire. In a later analysis, generation probabilities were computed using a VDJ recombination model fitted to out-of-frame rearrangements, and the results were checked against IGoR. In a later analysis, TCR-TCR, TCR-HLA and TCR-CMV co-occurrence was scored with hypergeometric tests, and a repertoire-size bias correction was applied to TCR pairs. In a later analysis, false discovery rates were estimated by permuting HLA or CMV assignments 20 times. In a later analysis, co-occurring TCRs were grouped using DBSCAN, with TCRdist sequence similarity added in when clustering inside HLA-allele-positive subsets. Co-occurrence clustering excluded repertoires with fewer than 30,000 or more than 120,000 public chains, plus five with anomalous nucleotide sharing. TCRdb mirrors the immuneACCESS table, restricted to in-frame sequences. Some clones are absent from its copies; in checked studies, under half trace to an unresolved V gene, and the reason for the others is unknown. The V and J calls and the clone size are those of that table, but D and trimming were determined from the DNA. This sample lists about 200,000 clones; 79% were detected once. Clones ranked in the top ten supply approximately 1.5% of the sample.

Regarding this clone: The specificity of this receptor is unknown. The input lacks base qualities; no much larger clone sits a single base away.

The CDR3, cysteine through phenylalanine, is 15 amino acids long. Just the 45-base CDR3 DNA is kept, in frame starting at base 1. Looking up the germline V gene (reference sequence) yields CDR1 MNHNY and CDR2 SVGAGI. Trimming removed 5 bases from V and 1 base from J, leaving 11 bases between the germline ends. In total, approximately 700 healthy bone marrow donors made up the cohort. Cohort members were all nominally healthy when sampled, although unrecorded immune exposures were likely present. The donor was CMV seronegative and was included in the group of several hundred seronegative cohort members. Each donor provided a peripheral blood sample, and peripheral blood mononuclear cells were used for TCR beta sequencing. Genomic DNA was extracted from the blood cell samples with the Qiagen DNeasy Blood Extraction Kit.

Specimen: PBMCs. The origin of this receptor is a man over 45 in good health and CMV-seronegative. This receptor chain uses TRBV6-6 and TRBJ2-2; the D region possibly corresponds to TRBD2 (6 bases align). Here the CDR3 is given as CASSRAGLNTGELFF. The DNA sequence is as follows: TGTGCCAGCAGTCGCGCGGGACTGAACACCGGGGAGCTGTTTTTT.